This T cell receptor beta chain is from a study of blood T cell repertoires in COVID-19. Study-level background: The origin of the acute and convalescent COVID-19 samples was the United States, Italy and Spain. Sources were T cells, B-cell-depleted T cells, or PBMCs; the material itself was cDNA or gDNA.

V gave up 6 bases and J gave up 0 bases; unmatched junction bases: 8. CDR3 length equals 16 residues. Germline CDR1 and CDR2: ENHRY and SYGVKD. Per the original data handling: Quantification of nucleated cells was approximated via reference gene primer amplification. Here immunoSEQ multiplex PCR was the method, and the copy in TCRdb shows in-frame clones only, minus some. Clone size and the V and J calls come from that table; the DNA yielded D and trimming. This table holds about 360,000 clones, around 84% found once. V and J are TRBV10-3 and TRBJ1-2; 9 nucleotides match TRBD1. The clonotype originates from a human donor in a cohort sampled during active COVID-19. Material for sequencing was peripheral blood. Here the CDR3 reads CAISPGQGSTNYGYTF. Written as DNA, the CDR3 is TGTGCCATCAGCCCGGGACAGGGAAGTACTAACTATGGCTACACCTTC.